Each of the 26 T cell receptor beta chains below was sequenced from the same sample in a study of T cell responses to AZD1222 COVID-19 vaccine. Here immunoSEQ multiplex PCR was the method, and the copy in TCRdb shows in-frame clones only, minus some. The table shows 150,000 to 200,000 clones, with just over 90% occurring only once. The sample consisted of peripheral blood, taken 28 days after the second AZD1222 dose. These receptors all come from an adult who received the AZD1222 COVID-19 vaccine.

V and J are TRBV7-6 and TRBJ1-4; D call uncertain. Deletions cut 1 base from V and 6 bases from J, with 12 bases between. The germline V gene has CDR1 SGHVS and CDR2 FNYEAQ. The CDR3 spans 15 residues. The CDR3 spells CASSLEARRDEKLFF. The CDR3 nucleotides read TGTGCCAGCAGCTTAGAGGCCAGGCGGGATGAAAAACTGTTTTTT.

The rearrangement uses TRBV27 and TRBJ1-1; maybe TRBD1 (5 bases). The CDR3 sequence is 15 residues long. Germline V CDR1 and CDR2: MNHEY, SMNVEV (reference sequence). V lost 0 bases, J lost 1 base, and 9 bases lay in between. The CDR3 region is CASSLSGRGNTEAFF. For the CDR3, the DNA is TGTGCCAGCAGTTTATCGGGGCGGGGGAACACTGAAGCTTTCTTT.

The chain employs TRBV12-3 or TRBV12-4 and TRBJ1-3; a weak D match, TRBD1 (6 bases). Trimming shortened V by 5 bases and J by 4 bases, and 9 bases separated the two germline ends. The CDR3 extends over 13 amino acids. The CDR3, as DNA: TGTGCCAGCAGTCGGGGGGCCGGAAACACCATATATTTT. Its protein is CASSRGAGNTIYF.

The V call is TRBV25-1, the J call TRBJ1-4; D gene ambiguous. In germline, CDR1 is MGHDK, CDR2 SYGVNS. V was clipped by 1 base and J by 2 bases, with 8 bases between them. This CDR3 spans 15 amino acids. CDR3 nucleotides: TGTGCCAGCAGTGAATTCTCGGTGACTAATGAAAAACTGTTTTTT. Translation gives CASSEFSVTNEKLFF.

This clone appeared a single time. This chain links TRBV12-5 with TRBJ2-1, with 7 bases aligning to TRBD1. Germline CDR1 and CDR2: LGHNT and FRNRAP. This CDR3 has 15 residues. V shed 7 bases and J 2 bases; nucleotides not matched to a gene: 8. CDR3 region: CASAQGGSAYNEQFF. CDR3 sequence (DNA): TGTGCTAGTGCACAAGGGGGCTCGGCCTACAATGAGCAGTTCTTC.

The V call is TRBV7-2, the J call TRBJ1-2; 8 bases line up with TRBD1. Germline CDR1 reads SGHTA; CDR2 reads FQGNSA. The CDR3 is 17 amino acids. V was clipped by 3 bases and J by 8 bases; unmatched bases: 17. The CDR3 region is CASSFSYVGQGQGGYTF. The CDR3 coding sequence is TGTGCCAGCAGCTTTTCTTATGTCGGACAGGGTCAGGGGGGCTACACCTTC.

This clone appeared once. The chain joins TRBV19 to TRBJ1-2, with D perhaps matching TRBD1 (5 bases). Trimming took off 5 bases at V and 6 bases at J, with 13 bases between the two ends. There are 13 residues in the CDR3. CDR1 is LNHDA, CDR2 SQIVND, per germline (reference sequence). This chain's CDR3 is CASSQLGRDGYTF. The CDR3, as DNA: TGTGCCAGTAGTCAACTGGGACGCGATGGCTACACCTTC.

This chain links TRBV5-1 with TRBJ1-2; D is undetermined. CDR3 length: 15 amino acids. The ends were cut back, 3 bases at V and 13 bases at J, with 25 bases in the middle. The germline V gene has CDR1 SGHRS and CDR2 YFSETQ. The CDR3 region is CASSSTRTIGNLGTF. The DNA for the CDR3 is TGCGCCAGCAGCTCCACTAGGACGATTGGGAACCTGGGCACCTTC. Full variable domain (missing parts from reference TRBV5-1 and TRBJ1-2): KAGVTQTPRYLIKTRGQQVTLSCSPISGHRSVSWYQQTPGQGLQFLFEYFSETQRNKGNFPGRFSGRQFSNSRSEMNVSTLELGDSALYLCASSSTRTIGNLGTFGSGTRLTVV.

This chain uses TRBV14 with TRBJ1-2, with 10 bases identical to TRBD1. Losses at the gene ends were 4 bases for V and 4 bases for J; bases not matched to a gene: 3. Germline lookup yields CDR1 SGHDN and CDR2 FVKESK. The CDR3 is made up of 14 amino acids. The CDR3 nucleotides read TGTGCCAGCAGCCCCGGGACAGGGGCCTATGGCTACACCTTC. It yields the protein CASSPGTGAYGYTF.

V gene TRBV5-4 combines with J gene TRBJ1-6, with TRBD1 matching over 9 bases. Germline CDR1 SGHNT, CDR2 YYREEE (reference sequence). The J segment lost 10 bases and the V segment lost 2 bases, leaving 7 bases of the junction unmatched. The CDR3 has 15 amino acids. The CDR3 DNA reads as TGTGCCAGCAGCTTTCGGGACAGGGAGGGATCACCCCTCCACTTT. This encodes CASSFRDREGSPLHF.

The gene calls are TRBV14 and TRBJ1-1; 9 positions agree with TRBD1. This CDR3 is built from 18 residues. Germline values: CDR1 SGHDN, CDR2 FVKESK. With V trimmed by 1 base and J by 6 bases, 15 bases remained unmatched. The CDR3 loop reads CASSQVFEQGAWVAEAFF. For the CDR3, the DNA is TGTGCCAGCAGCCAAGTTTTCGAACAGGGGGCTTGGGTCGCTGAAGCTTTCTTT.

The chain employs TRBV12-3 or TRBV12-4 and TRBJ1-5; perhaps TRBD1 as D (5 bases). The CDR3 sequence is 13 residues long. The ends were cut back, 6 bases at V and 7 bases at J, with 13 bases in the middle. CDR3 bases: TGTGCCAGCAGCCGGGACGCAGGACAGCCCCAGCATTTT. Protein sequence: CASSRDAGQPQHF.

The chain carries TRBV12-2 and TRBJ2-1; the D segment call TRBD1 is taken from the table without a DNA check. TRBV12-2 is reported as a pseudogene. The CDR3 is 14 amino acids. This CDR3 is CASRLAGTKTEQFF. CDR3 bases: TGTGCAAGTCGCTTAGCGGGGACAAAGACAGAGCAGTTCTTC.

This sequence joins TRBV14 and TRBJ2-7; 8 bases line up with TRBD1. Looked up from germline, CDR1 is SGHDN and CDR2 is FVKESK. This CDR3 spans 17 amino acids. V trimming: 0 bases; J trimming: 1 base; junction bases outside the gene matches: 8. The CDR3 protein is CASSQDGQGWVSYEQYF. The CDR3 region has the DNA TGTGCCAGCAGCCAAGATGGACAGGGTTGGGTTTCCTACGAGCAGTACTTC.

This chain links TRBV18 with TRBJ1-2; 7 bases are shared with TRBD1. CDR1 is KGHSH and CDR2 is LQKENI in the germline V gene. This CDR3 is 16 amino acids long. With V trimmed by 3 bases and J by 1 base, 8 bases remained unmatched. CDR3 sequence (DNA): TGTGCCAGCTCACCGGCAGGGGGTAACAGTAACTATGGCTACACCTTC. Encoded protein: CASSPAGGNSNYGYTF. Combining the CDR3 with reference TRBV18 and TRBJ1-2 gives the whole variable domain NAGVMQNPRHLVRRRGQEARLRCSPMKGHSHVYWYRQLPEEGLKFMVYLQKENIIDESGMPKERFSAEFPKEGPSILRIQQVVRGDSAAYFCASSPAGGNSNYGYTFGSGTRLTVV.

The chain couples TRBV18 to TRBJ1-2; TRBD1 agrees at 8 bases. The junction had 4 bases not matched to a gene; V was cut back by 1 base and J by 3 bases. The CDR3 consists of 15 residues. CDR1 and CDR2 from the germline V gene are KGHSH and LQKENI. CDR3 residues: CASSPRTGIDYGYTF. The CDR3 DNA sequence: TGTGCCAGCTCACCACGGACAGGGATAGACTATGGCTACACCTTC.

The sample holds one count of this clone. V and J are TRBV5-1 and TRBJ1-1; a weak D match, TRBD1 (5 bases). Germline loops: CDR1 SGHRS, CDR2 YFSETQ. The CDR3 sequence is 13 residues long. Trimming cost V 3 bases and J 4 bases, with 10 bases left between them. CDR3 protein: CASSWGPGTEAFF. Here the CDR3 DNA reads TGCGCCAGCAGCTGGGGACCCGGCACTGAAGCTTTCTTT. Drawing the rest from reference TRBV5-1 and TRBJ1-1, the complete variable domain is KAGVTQTPRYLIKTRGQQVTLSCSPISGHRSVSWYQQTPGQGLQFLFEYFSETQRNKGNFPGRFSGRQFSNSRSEMNVSTLELGDSALYLCASSWGPGTEAFFGQGTRLTVV.

J is TRBJ1-2 and V is TRBV5-6; D not certain. This CDR3 contains 14 residues. V lost 2 bases to trimming and J lost 7 bases, with 15 bases between them. The germline V gene encodes CDR1 SGHDT and CDR2 YYEEEE. The CDR3 reads CASSFGSSLPGYTF. The CDR3 DNA follows: TGTGCCAGCAGCTTTGGGTCATCTCTCCCTGGCTACACCTTC.

The gene calls are TRBV6-5 and TRBJ1-1, with a tentative D call TRBD1 (6 bases). Germline V gene lookup returns CDR1 MNHEY and CDR2 SVGAGI. This CDR3 comprises 14 residues. V was pared by 7 bases and J by 3 bases, with 15 bases between. The CDR3 sequence: CASIVRGQDTEAFF. As DNA, the CDR3 is TGTGCCAGCATAGTGCGGGGGCAGGACACTGAAGCTTTCTTT.

V is TRBV5-1 and J is TRBJ1-2, with a weak D call TRBD1 (5 bases). Trimming removed 0 bases from V and 5 bases from J, with 11 bases in between. The CDR3 totals 14 residues. CDR1 is SGHRS and CDR2 is YFSETQ in the germline V gene. DNA for the CDR3: TGCGCCAGCAGCTTGGTTACAGGAGAATATGGCTACACCTTC. Translating it yields CASSLVTGEYGYTF. The whole variable domain, remainder taken from reference TRBV5-1 and TRBJ1-2, is KAGVTQTPRYLIKTRGQQVTLSCSPISGHRSVSWYQQTPGQGLQFLFEYFSETQRNKGNFPGRFSGRQFSNSRSEMNVSTLELGDSALYLCASSLVTGEYGYTFGSGTRLTVV.

The chain's CDR3 is CASSSGFRGNQPQHF. The CDR3 nucleotides are TGTGCCAGCAGTTCCGGCTTTCGGGGCAATCAGCCCCAGCATTTT. The chain uses TRBV28 and TRBJ1-5; D is ambiguous. The germline V gene has CDR1 MDHEN and CDR2 SYDVKM. V was trimmed by 4 bases and J by 2 bases, leaving 12 bases between them. This CDR3 contains 15 residues.

This clone came up a few times. The chain employs TRBV18 and TRBJ1-5, with D tentatively TRBD1 (5 bases). V was clipped by 2 bases and J by 9 bases, with 17 bases between them. The germline V gene has CDR1 KGHSH and CDR2 LQKENI. The CDR3 has 15 amino acids. Written as DNA, the CDR3 is TGTGCCAGCTCACCAGGGGGGACCAATAAGTGGCCCCAGCATTTT. It specifies CASSPGGTNKWPQHF.

The V gene is TRBV4-1, the J gene TRBJ1-2; TRBD1 might be the D (6 bases). Germline V gene lookup returns CDR1 MGHRA and CDR2 YSYEKL. CDR3 size: 14 residues. V was shortened by 0 bases and J by 5 bases, with 10 bases between the two germline ends. The CDR3, as DNA: TGCGCCAGCAGCCAAGATTCGCAGGGGTATGGCTACACCTTC. This codes for CASSQDSQGYGYTF.

The gene calls are TRBV5-6 and TRBJ1-4; D remains ambiguous. Germline lookup yields CDR1 SGHDT and CDR2 YYEEEE. The CDR3 loop spans 14 amino acids. Trimming removed 0 bases from V and 4 bases from J, with 7 bases in between. CDR3 region: CASSLGAGNEKLFF. CDR3 bases: TGTGCCAGCAGCTTGGGGGCGGGTAATGAAAAACTGTTTTTT.

The chain couples TRBV9 to TRBJ1-4; 7 positions match TRBD1. J lost 8 bases, V lost 4 bases, and 8 bases had no gene match. The germline V gene has CDR1 SGDLS and CDR2 YYNGEE. This CDR3 comprises 14 residues. The CDR3 loop is CASSFGTEGEKLFF. Here the CDR3 DNA reads TGTGCCAGCAGCTTTGGGACAGAGGGGGAAAAACTGTTTTTT.

The V gene is TRBV6-5, the J gene TRBJ2-2, with D perhaps given as TRBD1 or TRBD2 (5 bases each). The V end was cut by 4 bases, the J end by 7 bases, with 19 bases between. The CDR3 is 16 residues long. Germline CDR1 MNHEY, CDR2 SVGAGI. The DNA of the CDR3 is TGTGCCAGCAGTTTCCTAGGAGGAGGAACAGGCGGGGAGCTGTTTTTT. This codes for CASSFLGGGTGGELFF.